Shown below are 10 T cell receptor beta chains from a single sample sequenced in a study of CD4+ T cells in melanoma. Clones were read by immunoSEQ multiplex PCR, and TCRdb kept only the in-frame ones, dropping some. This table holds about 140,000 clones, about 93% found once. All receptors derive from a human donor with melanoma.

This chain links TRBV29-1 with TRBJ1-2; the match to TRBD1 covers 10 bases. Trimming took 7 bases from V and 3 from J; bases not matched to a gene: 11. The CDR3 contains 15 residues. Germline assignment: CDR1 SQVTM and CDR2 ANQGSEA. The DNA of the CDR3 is TGCAGCGCTGGGGGGTACGGGACAGGGGACTATGGCTACACCTTC. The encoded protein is CSAGGYGTGDYGYTF.

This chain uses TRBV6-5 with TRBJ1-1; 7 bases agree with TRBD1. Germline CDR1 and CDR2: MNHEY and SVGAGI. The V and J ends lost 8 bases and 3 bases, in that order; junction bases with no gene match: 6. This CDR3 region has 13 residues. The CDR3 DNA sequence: TGTGCCAGCGGCCTTGACAGGGACACTGAAGCTTTCTTT. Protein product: CASGLDRDTEAFF.

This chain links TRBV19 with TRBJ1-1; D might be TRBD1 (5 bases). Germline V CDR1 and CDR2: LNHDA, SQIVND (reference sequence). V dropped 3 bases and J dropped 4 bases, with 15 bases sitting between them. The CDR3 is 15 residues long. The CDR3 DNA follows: TGTGCCAGTAGTATGTTCGGGCAGGGAAGCACTGAAGCTTTCTTT. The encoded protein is CASSMFGQGSTEAFF.

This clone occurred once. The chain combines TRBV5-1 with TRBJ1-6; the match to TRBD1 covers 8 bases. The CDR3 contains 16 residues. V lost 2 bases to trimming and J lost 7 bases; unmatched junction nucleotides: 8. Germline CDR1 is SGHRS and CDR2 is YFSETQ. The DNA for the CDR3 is TGCGCCAGCAGCTTCCTCGGTCAGGGGGCGAATTCACCCCTCCACTTT. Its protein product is CASSFLGQGANSPLHF.

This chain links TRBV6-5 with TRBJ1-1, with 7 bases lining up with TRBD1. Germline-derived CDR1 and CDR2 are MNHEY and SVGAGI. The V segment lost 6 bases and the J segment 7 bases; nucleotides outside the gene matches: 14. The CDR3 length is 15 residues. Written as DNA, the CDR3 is TGTGCCAGCAGCCCCGGGACAGTATTACCCGGTGAAGCTTTCTTT. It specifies CASSPGTVLPGEAFF.

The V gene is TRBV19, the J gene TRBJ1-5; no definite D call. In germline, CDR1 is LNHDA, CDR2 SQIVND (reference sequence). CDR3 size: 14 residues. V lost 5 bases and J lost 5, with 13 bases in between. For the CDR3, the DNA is TGTGCCAGTAGTCACACTGGGGTTTATCAGCCCCAGCATTTT. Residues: CASSHTGVYQPQHF.

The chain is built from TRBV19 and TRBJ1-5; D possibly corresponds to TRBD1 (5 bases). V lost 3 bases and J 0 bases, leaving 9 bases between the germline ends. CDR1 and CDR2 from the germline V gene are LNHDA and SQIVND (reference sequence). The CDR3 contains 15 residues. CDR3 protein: CASSMSGTSNQPQHF. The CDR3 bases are TGTGCCAGTAGTATGTCGGGGACTAGCAATCAGCCCCAGCATTTT.

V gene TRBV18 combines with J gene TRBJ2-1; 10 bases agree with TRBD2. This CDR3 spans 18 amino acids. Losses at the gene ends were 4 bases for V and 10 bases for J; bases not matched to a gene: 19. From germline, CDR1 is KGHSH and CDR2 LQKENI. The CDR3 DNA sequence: TGTGCCAGCTCACGCCCGAATTCCAACCTAGCGGGGGTTGGGGAGCAGTTCTTC. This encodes CASSRPNSNLAGVGEQFF. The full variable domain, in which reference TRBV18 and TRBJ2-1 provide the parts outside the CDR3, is NAGVMQNPRHLVRRRGQEARLRCSPMKGHSHVYWYRQLPEEGLKFMVYLQKENIIDESGMPKERFSAEFPKEGPSILRIQQVVRGDSAAYFCASSRPNSNLAGVGEQFFGPGTRLTVL.

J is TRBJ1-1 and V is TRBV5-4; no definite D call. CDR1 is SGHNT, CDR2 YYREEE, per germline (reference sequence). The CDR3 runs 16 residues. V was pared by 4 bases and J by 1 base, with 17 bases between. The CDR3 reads CASSPAPAGENTEAFF. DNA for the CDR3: TGTGCCAGCAGCCCAGCTCCGGCCGGAGAGAACACTGAAGCTTTCTTT. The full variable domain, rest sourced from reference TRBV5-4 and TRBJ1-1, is ETGVTQSPTHLIKTRGQQVTLRCSSQSGHNTVSWYQQALGQGPQFIFQYYREEENGRGNFPPRFSGLQFPNYSSELNVNALELDDSALYLCASSPAPAGENTEAFFGQGTRLTVV.

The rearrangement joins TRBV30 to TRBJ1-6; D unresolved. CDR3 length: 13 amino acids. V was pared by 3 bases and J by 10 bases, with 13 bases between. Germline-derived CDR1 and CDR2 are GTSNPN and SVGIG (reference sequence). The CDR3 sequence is CAWSIRLESPLHF. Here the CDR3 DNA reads TGTGCCTGGAGCATAAGGCTGGAGTCACCCCTCCACTTT.